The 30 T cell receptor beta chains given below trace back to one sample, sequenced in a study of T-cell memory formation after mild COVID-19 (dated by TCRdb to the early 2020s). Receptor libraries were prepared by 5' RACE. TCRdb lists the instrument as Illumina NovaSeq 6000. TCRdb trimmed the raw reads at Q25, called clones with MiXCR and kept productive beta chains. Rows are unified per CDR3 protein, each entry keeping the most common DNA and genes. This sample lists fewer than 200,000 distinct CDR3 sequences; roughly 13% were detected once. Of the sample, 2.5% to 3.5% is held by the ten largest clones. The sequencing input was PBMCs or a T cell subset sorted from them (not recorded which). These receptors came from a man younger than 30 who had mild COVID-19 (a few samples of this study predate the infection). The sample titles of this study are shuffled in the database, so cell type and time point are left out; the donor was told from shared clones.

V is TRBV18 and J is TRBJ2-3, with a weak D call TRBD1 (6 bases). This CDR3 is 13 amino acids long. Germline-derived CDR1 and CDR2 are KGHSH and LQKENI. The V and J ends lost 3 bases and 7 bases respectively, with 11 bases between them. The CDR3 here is CASSPEQGNTQYF. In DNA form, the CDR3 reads TGTGCCAGCTCACCCGAACAGGGTAATACGCAGTATTTT.

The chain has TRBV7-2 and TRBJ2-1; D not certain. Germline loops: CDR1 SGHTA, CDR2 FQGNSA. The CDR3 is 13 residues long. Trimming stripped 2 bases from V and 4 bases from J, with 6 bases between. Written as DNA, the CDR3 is TGTGCCAGCAGCTTATCTCCTTACAATGAGCAGTTCTTC. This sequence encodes CASSLSPYNEQFF.

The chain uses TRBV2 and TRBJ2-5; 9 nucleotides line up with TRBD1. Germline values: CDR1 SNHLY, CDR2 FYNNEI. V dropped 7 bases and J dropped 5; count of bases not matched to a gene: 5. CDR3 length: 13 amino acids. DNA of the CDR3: TGTGCCAGCACGCGACAGGGGGGGGAGACCCAGTACTTC. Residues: CASTRQGGETQYF.

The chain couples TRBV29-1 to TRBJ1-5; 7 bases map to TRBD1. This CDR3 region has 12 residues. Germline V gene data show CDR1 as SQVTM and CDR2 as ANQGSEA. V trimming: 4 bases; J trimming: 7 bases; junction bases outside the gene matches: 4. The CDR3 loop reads CSVGQGQQPQHF. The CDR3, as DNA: TGCAGCGTTGGTCAGGGACAGCAGCCCCAGCATTTT.

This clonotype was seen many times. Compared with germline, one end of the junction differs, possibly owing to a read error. CDR3 amino acids: CASSLDRGQGKTNF. In nucleotides, the CDR3 is TGTGCCAGCAGCTTAGATAGGGGACAGGGGAAAACTAACTTC. The chain couples TRBV7-2 to TRBJ2-7; 10 positions match TRBD1. This CDR3 region has 14 residues. The germline V gene encodes CDR1 SGHTA and CDR2 FQGNSA.

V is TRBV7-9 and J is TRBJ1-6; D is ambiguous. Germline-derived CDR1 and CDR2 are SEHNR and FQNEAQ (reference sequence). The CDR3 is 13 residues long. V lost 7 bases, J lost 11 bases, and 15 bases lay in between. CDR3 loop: CASTDQSPAPLHF. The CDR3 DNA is TGTGCCAGCACAGACCAATCCCCGGCACCCCTCCACTTT.

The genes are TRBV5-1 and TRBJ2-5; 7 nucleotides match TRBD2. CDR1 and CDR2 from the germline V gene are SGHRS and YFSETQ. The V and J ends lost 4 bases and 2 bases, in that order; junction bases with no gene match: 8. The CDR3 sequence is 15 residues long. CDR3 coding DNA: TGCGCCAGCAGCGCGGGGGACCCGCGACAAGAGACCCAGTACTTC. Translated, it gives CASSAGDPRQETQYF.

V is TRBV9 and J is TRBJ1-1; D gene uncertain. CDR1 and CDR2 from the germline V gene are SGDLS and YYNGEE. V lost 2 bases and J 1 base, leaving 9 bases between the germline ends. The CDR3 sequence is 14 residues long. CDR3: CASSVSPGNTEAFF. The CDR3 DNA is TGTGCCAGCAGCGTGTCGCCTGGGAACACTGAAGCTTTCTTT.

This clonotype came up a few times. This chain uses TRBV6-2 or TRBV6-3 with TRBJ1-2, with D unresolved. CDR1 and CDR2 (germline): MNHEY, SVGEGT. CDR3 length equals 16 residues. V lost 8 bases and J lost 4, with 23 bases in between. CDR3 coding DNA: TGTGCCAGCGGAATTTCACTACGTGGCGCGGCCTATGGCTACACCTTC. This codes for CASGISLRGAAYGYTF.

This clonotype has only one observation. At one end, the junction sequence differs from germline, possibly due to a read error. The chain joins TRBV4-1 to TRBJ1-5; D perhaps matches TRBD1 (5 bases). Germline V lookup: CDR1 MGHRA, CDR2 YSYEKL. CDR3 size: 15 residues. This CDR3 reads CASSRGGGPNRPQHF. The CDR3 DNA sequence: TGCGCCAGCAGCCGGGGGGGAGGCCCGAATCGGCCCCAGCATTTT.

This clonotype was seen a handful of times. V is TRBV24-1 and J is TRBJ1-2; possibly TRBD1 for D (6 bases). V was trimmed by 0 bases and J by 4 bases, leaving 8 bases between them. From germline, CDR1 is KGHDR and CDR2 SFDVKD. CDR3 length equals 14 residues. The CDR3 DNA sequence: TGTGCCACCAGTGATTTGGACAGGACCTATGGCTACACCTTC. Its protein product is CATSDLDRTYGYTF.

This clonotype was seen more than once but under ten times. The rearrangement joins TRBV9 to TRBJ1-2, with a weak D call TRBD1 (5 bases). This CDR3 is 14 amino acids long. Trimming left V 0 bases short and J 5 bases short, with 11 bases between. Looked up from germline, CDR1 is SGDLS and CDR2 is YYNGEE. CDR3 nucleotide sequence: TGTGCCAGCAGCGTAGGGCAGTCAGGGTATGGCTACACCTTC. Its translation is CASSVGQSGYGYTF.

The CDR3 reads CASSQDFSGALDEQFF. In DNA, the CDR3 is TGTGCCAGCAGCCAAGATTTTTCGGGGGCTCTGGATGAGCAGTTCTTC. The chain has TRBV4-2 and TRBJ2-1; D possibly matches TRBD1 or TRBD2 (6 bases each). Between the trimmed V and J ends, which lost 0 bases and 8 bases, there was a span of 17 bases. The length of the CDR3 is 16 residues. Per germline, CDR1 LGHNA and CDR2 YNFKEQ.

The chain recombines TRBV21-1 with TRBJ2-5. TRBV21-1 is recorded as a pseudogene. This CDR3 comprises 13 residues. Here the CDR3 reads CASSKAEEKTQYF. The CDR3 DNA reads TGTGCCAGCAGCAAAGCGGAGGAGAAGACCCAGTACTTC.

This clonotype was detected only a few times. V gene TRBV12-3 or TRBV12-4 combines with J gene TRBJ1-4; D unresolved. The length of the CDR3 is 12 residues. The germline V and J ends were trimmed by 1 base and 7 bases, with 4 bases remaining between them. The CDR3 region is CASSLEVEKLFF. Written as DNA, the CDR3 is TGTGCCAGCAGTTTAGAGGTTGAAAAACTGTTTTTT.

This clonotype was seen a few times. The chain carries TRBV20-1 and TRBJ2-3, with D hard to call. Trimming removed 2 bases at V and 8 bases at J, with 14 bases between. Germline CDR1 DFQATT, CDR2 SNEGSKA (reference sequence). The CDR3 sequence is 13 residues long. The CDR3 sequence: CSARINRIGTQYF. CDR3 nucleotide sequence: TGCAGTGCTAGAATTAATCGCATTGGTACGCAGTATTTT.

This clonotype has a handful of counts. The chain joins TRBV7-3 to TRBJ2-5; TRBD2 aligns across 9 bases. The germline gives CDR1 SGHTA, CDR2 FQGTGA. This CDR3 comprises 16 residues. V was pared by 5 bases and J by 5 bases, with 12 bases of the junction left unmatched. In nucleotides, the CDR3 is TGTGCCAGCAGCCTGGACAGGCGGGAGGGTGGGGAGACCCAGTACTTC. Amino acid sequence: CASSLDRREGGETQYF.

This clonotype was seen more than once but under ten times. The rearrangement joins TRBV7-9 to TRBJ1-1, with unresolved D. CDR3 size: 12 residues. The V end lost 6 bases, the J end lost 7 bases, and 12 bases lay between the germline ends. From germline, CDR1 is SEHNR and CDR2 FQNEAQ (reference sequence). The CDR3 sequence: CASRRDPDEAFF. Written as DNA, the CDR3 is TGTGCCAGCAGAAGGGATCCCGATGAAGCTTTCTTT.

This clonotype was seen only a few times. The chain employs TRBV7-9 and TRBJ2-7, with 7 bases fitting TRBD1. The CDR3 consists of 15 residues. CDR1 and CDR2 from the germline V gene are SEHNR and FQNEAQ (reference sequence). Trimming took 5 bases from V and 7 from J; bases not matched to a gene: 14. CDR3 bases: TGTGCCAGCAGCATTCCCGGGACAGTGGGATTGGAGCAGTACTTC. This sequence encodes CASSIPGTVGLEQYF.

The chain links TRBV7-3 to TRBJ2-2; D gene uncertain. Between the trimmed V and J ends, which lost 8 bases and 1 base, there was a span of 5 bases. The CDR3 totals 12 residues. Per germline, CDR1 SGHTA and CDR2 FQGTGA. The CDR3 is CASGENTGELFF. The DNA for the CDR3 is TGTGCCAGCGGAGAGAACACCGGGGAGCTGTTTTTT.

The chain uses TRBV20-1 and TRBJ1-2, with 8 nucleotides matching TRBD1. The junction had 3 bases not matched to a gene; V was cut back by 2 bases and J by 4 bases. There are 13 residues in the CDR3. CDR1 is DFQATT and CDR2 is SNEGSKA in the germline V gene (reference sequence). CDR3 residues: CSARRDRRYGYTF. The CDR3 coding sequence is TGCAGTGCTAGAAGGGACAGGCGCTATGGCTACACCTTC.

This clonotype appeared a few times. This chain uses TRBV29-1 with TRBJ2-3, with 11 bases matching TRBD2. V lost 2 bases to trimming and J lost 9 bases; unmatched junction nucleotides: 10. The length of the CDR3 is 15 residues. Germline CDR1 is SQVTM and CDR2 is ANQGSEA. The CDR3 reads CSVESRLAGTGTQYF. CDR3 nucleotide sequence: TGCAGCGTTGAATCTCGACTAGCGGGGACGGGCACGCAGTATTTT.

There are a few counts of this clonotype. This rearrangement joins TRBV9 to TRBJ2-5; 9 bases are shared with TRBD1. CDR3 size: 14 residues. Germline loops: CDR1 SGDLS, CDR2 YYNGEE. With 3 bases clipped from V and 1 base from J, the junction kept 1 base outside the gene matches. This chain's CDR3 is CASSEGQGQETQYF. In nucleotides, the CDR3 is TGTGCCAGCAGCGAGGGACAGGGCCAAGAGACCCAGTACTTC. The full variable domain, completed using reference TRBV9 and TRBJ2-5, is DSGVTQTPKHLITATGQRVTLRCSPRSGDLSVYWYQQSLDQGLQFLIQYYNGEERAKGNILERFSAQQFPDLHSELNLSSLELGDSALYFCASSEGQGQETQYFGPGTRLLVL.

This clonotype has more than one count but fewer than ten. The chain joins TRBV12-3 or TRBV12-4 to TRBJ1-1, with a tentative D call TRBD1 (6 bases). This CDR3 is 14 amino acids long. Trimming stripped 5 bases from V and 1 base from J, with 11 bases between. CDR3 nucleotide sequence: TGTGCCAGCAGTCCCGACAGGTGGAACACTGAAGCTTTCTTT. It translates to CASSPDRWNTEAFF.

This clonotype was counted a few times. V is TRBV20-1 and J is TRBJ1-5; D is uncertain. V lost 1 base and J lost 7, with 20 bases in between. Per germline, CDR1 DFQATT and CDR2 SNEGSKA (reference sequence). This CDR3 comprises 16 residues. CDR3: CSARGGFLPVEQPQHF. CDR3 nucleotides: TGCAGTGCTAGAGGGGGATTTCTCCCGGTAGAGCAGCCCCAGCATTTT.

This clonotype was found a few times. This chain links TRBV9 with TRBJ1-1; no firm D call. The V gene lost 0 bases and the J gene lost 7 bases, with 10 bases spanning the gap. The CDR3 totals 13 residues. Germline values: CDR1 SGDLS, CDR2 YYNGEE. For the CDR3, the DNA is TGTGCCAGCAGCGTAGGTAGGGCGGATGAAGCTTTCTTT. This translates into CASSVGRADEAFF.

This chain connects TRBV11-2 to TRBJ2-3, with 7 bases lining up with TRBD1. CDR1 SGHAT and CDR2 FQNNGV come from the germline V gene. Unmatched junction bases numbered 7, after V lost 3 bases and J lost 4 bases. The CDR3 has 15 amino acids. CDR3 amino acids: CASSFDRVHADTQYF. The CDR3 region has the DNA TGTGCCAGCAGCTTTGACAGGGTTCATGCAGATACGCAGTATTTT.

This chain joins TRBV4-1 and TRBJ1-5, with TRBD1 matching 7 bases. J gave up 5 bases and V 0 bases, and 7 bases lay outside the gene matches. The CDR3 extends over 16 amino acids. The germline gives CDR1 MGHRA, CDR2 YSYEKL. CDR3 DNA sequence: TGCGCCAGCAGCCAAGAAGGCGACAGGGAGGATCAGCCCCAGCATTTT. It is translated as CASSQEGDREDQPQHF.

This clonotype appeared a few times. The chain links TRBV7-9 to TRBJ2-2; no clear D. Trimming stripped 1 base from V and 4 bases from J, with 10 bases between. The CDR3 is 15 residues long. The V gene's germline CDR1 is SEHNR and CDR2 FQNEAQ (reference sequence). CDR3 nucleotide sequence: TGTGCCAGCAGCTTAGGTGGCAGCGTCACCGGGGAGCTGTTTTTT. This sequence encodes CASSLGGSVTGELFF.

CDR3 loop: CASSLGTLNEQFF. In DNA form, the CDR3 reads TGTGCCAGCAGCCTCGGGACCCTCAATGAGCAGTTCTTC. The V gene is TRBV7-3, the J gene TRBJ2-1; D may be TRBD1 or TRBD2 (5 bases each). The CDR3 has 13 residues. V shed 5 bases and J shed 6 bases, with 11 bases lying between them. The germline V gene has CDR1 SGHTA and CDR2 FQGTGA.